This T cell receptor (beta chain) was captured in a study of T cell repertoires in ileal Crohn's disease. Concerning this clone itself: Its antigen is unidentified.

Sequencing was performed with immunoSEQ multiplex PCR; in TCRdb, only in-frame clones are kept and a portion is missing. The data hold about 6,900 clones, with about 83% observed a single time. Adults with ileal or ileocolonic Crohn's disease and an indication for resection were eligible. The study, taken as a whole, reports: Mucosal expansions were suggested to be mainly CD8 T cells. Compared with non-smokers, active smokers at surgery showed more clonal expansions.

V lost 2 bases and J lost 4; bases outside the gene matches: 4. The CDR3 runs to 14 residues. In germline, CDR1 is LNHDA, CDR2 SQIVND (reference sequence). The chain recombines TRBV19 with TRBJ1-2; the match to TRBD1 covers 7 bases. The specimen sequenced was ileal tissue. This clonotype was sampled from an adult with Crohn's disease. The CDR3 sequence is CASSIRGQSYGYTF. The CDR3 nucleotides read TGTGCCAGTAGTATAAGGGGACAGTCCTATGGCTACACCTTC. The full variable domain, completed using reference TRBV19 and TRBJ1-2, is DGGITQSPKYLFRKEGQNVTLSCEQNLNHDAMYWYRQDPGQGLRLIYYSQIVNDFQKGDIAEGYSVSREKKESFPLTVTSAQKNPTAFYLCASSIRGQSYGYTFGSGTRLTVV.